The clone carrying this T cell receptor (beta chain) has ten or more counts. The library had UMIs added by 3' ligation of an oligonucleotide to TCR cDNA. Whole blood, roughly 2.5 ml, came from adult healthy volunteers. Reverse transcription used DNase-treated unsorted total RNA, aiming for roughly 1 to 1,100 ng. This CDR3 is 15 amino acids long. V was clipped by 4 bases and J by 5 bases; unmatched bases: 3. The germline CDR1 and CDR2 sequences are LNHDA and SQIVND (reference sequence). The data are from a study of naive and memory T cell subsets. Amplification of ligated cDNA took four PCR rounds with SP2 and nested alpha and beta constant primers. For blood and skin samples, reverse transcription used TCR alpha and beta constant primers. TCRdb re-called the 5' RACE reads through MiXCR, storing one row per CDR3 protein. The sample contains about 56,000 distinct CDR3 sequences, over 6% of which appear only once.

V is TRBV19 and J is TRBJ2-3; 13 bases match TRBD2. This sequence was found in a female donor in good health. CDR3 amino acids: CASSTWTSGGDTQYF. Written as DNA, the CDR3 is TGTGCCAGTAGTACCTGGACTAGCGGGGGAGATACGCAGTATTTT.